The entry below describes one TCR beta chain. It has no known antigen specificity. From each donor, an approximately 2.3 ml peripheral blood sample was collected into PAXgene tubes and kept at -80 degrees C. Total RNA was isolated from whole blood with the PAXgene blood miRNA kit on an automated QIAcube, without T cell sorting. Deep TCRalpha and TCRbeta repertoire profiling with unique molecular barcoding was performed on peripheral blood of monozygotic twin pairs concordant or discordant for inflammatory bowel disease. Smoking habits were recorded for all twin pairs, and each individual was classified as a current, former or never smoker. To prepare the library, 5' RACE was applied. Each TCR library was prepared from about 4,000 ng of total RNA. For each sample, cDNA synthesis was carried out in eight separate reactions using SMARTScribe reverse transcriptase. During cDNA synthesis, unique molecular identifiers containing a 6-nucleotide sample barcode were introduced by template switching. Two nested PCRs of around 16 and 10 cycles amplified the TCRalpha and TCRbeta cDNA, and bead purification followed each PCR. Before amplification, cDNA was treated with uracil DNA-glycosylase and purified using the QIAquick PCR purification kit. The second PCR was the step at which Illumina TruSeq-compatible adapters and sample-specific barcodes were added. TapeStation and Qubit were used to check library quality and concentration, and 4 to 6.5 ng of each library went into the pool. Sequencing of pooled libraries was carried out on an Illumina HiSeq2500 single-index Rapid Run using 2 x 100 bp reads and custom sequencing primers. From the authors' description of their analysis: PCR and sequencing errors were corrected by UMI-based consensus assembly using MiGEC version 1.2.6. V(D)J alignment, clonotype assembly and CDR3 extraction were performed with MiXCR version 2.1.1. Gene usage, clonotype sharing and MAIT/NKT TCR abundance were normalised by analysing the top 1000, 10 000 and 20 000 clonotypes per sample. Diversity was computed as the inverse Simpson index with the vegan R package after downsampling to 27 000 UMIs. Paired Mann-Whitney U tests were applied to discordant twin pairs, with Benjamini-Hochberg correction for multiple testing. Based on TCRdb reprocessing of the reads, there is one entry per CDR3 protein sequence, and DNA is missing. The V and J calls follow TCRdb's processing rather than the paper's. The sample's table lists a count of 420,000 or so distinct CDR3 sequences. The ten largest account for around 2.4% of the sample.

From its cysteine to its phenylalanine, the CDR3 spans 18 amino acids. The DNA is unrecorded. From a lookup of the germline V gene, CDR1 and CDR2 are SGDLS and YYNGEE. This entry is derived from a study of monozygotic twins with inflammatory bowel disease (dated by TCRdb to about 2019). Context from the whole study: The complete study included around 30 monozygotic twin pairs: 19 IBD-discordant Danish pairs and nine German pairs, of which four were IBD-concordant and five were IBD-discordant. The search for disease-associated traits relied mainly on comparing, within discordant pairs, IBD patients with their genetically identical healthy co-twins. Each individual had, on average, about 151 000 unique TCRalpha sequences and 181 000 unique TCRbeta sequences available for analysis.

Broader findings and caveats from the paper: Differing immunosuppressive treatments among patients may have added background noise and inter-individual variability to the repertoires. TCRbeta repertoire diversity, by inverse Simpson index, was decreased in IBD patients compared with their healthy co-twins. Repertoire similarity did not differ between concordant and discordant twins, possibly due to limited statistical power. IBD patients shared fewer clonotypes with other individuals than healthy twins did, most markedly in patients showing signs of disease activity. The analysis was unable to tell different T cell subtypes apart. The results gave no support for a single strong signal or clonotype linked to IBD.

The receptor was isolated from a human donor with ulcerative colitis or Crohn's disease, or a healthy co-twin of an affected twin (not recorded which). Here the chain combines TRBV9 and TRBJ2-7; the D call of TRBD2 rests on TCRdb alone, since no DNA is present to check it. Sequencing was done on a sample of blood. The CDR3 reads CASSVRLAGGPHLGEQYF. Here the CDR3 is joined to the reference TRBV9 and TRBJ2-7 genes, and the full variable domain is: DSGVTQTPKHLITATGQRVTLRCSPRSGDLSVYWYQQSLDQGLQFLIQYYNGEERAKGNILERFSAQQFPDLHSELNLSSLELGDSALYFCASSVRLAGGPHLGEQYFGPGTRLTVT.